One T cell receptor (beta chain) is described in this entry. What it recognizes is unknown. The authors' processing: Productive clonotypes were detectable down to 2.59 x 10-5 frequency. TCRdb's copy holds only in-frame clones and misses some; the assay was immunoSEQ multiplex PCR. V and J calls and clone size come straight from that table; D and trimming were deduced from the DNA. The table records about 23,000 clones, roughly 87% of them present only once. The record originates from a study of STAT5B mutations in CD4+ large granular lymphocyte leukemia. Regarding the study as a whole: CD4-sorted patient repertoires seemed more clonal than healthy CD4+ repertoires. 8/27 top patient clones versus 2/35 control clones were TRBV06-family.

V was trimmed by 1 base and J by 4 bases, leaving 13 bases between them. The CDR3 runs 15 residues. Germline assignment: CDR1 LGHNA and CDR2 YNFKEQ. Sequencing was performed on CD4+ T cells from blood buffy coats. The V call is TRBV4-2, the J call TRBJ1-1; no clear D gene. The clonotype was recovered from a human donor in good health. CDR3: CASSQVLTSATEAFF. In nucleotides, the CDR3 is TGTGCCAGCAGCCAAGTTCTGACGTCCGCCACTGAAGCTTTCTTT.